Listed below are T cell receptor beta chains from one sample, sequenced in a study of CD8 T cells in ankylosing spondylitis. TCRdb re-derived calls from the 5' RACE reads in MiXCR, one entry per CDR3 protein. The table records 250,000 to 400,000 distinct CDR3 sequences, 11% of them present only once. The sequenced sample consisted of blood, either unsorted or a sorted T cell fraction (not recorded which). All receptors derive from a female donor with ankylosing spondylitis or in good health (not recorded which). Each CDR3 is given with its conserved first and last residue. Fields, in order: D gene, J gene, V gene, CDR3 protein. D genes are given only for firm matches.

TRBD2 TRBJ2-3 TRBV20-1 CSARDVAGGSDTQYF
NA TRBJ2-7 TRBV20-1 CSARIRDPRSTYEQYF
NA TRBJ2-1 TRBV12-3/TRBV12-4 CASTLMSGTQQFF
NA TRBJ2-7 TRBV25-1 CASSESPGQGLREQYF
NA TRBJ1-2 TRBV29-1 CSVVRGDGHYGYTF
TRBD2 TRBJ2-1 TRBV7-2 CASSLIRGGRRNEQFF
TRBD2 TRBJ2-7 TRBV12-3/TRBV12-4 CASSRGTSGRSYEQYF
NA TRBJ2-5 TRBV25-1 CASIGGETQYF
NA TRBJ2-4 TRBV28 CASSLSREDIQYF
NA TRBJ2-7 TRBV5-4 CASSLQGGVEQYF
NA TRBJ2-3 TRBV20-1 CSADRGPDTQYF
NA TRBJ2-7 TRBV7-9 CASSHPRYSYEQYF
NA TRBJ2-7 TRBV20-1 CSARDRRGLSYEQYF
TRBD1 TRBJ1-2 TRBV7-3 CASSPSGGQNYGYTF
TRBD1 TRBJ2-7 TRBV12-3/TRBV12-4 CASSRTGGTYEQYF
TRBD2 TRBJ2-2 TRBV7-2 CASSGTRNTGELFF